A selection of T cell receptor beta chains follows, all from one sample in a study of blood T cell repertoires in COVID-19. Data came from immunoSEQ multiplex PCR; TCRdb stores just in-frame clones and leaves some out. The table lists approximately 120,000 clones, around 85% of them singletons, with 4.3% in the top ten. The sequenced material came from peripheral blood. These receptors came from a human donor in a cohort sampled during active COVID-19. Each CDR3 is given with its conserved first and last residue. The D gene is left open where the match is weak. Some rows have no size entry. The others give once, few or many, or a class for an expanded clone.

d_call: NA; clone_size: NA; v_call: TRBV28; j_call: TRBJ1-2; cdr3_nt: TGTGCCAGCAGTTTGGGGGGTTCTAACTATGGCTACACCTTC; cdr3_aa: CASSLGGSNYGYTF
d_call: TRBD1; clone_size: NA; v_call: TRBV10-2; j_call: TRBJ1-2; cdr3_nt: TGCGCCAGCAGTGGTAGACAGGGGGCAATGTATGGCTACACCTTC; cdr3_aa: CASSGRQGAMYGYTF
d_call: NA; clone_size: once; v_call: TRBV3-1/TRBV3-2; j_call: TRBJ1-2; cdr3_nt: TGTGCCAGCAGCCAAGTCAGACATCTCGGCTACACCTTC; cdr3_aa: CASSQVRHLGYTF
d_call: TRBD1; clone_size: once; v_call: TRBV7-9; j_call: TRBJ1-3; cdr3_nt: TGTGCCAGCAGCCCGACAGGGGGAAACACCATATATTTT; cdr3_aa: CASSPTGGNTIYF
d_call: NA; clone_size: NA; v_call: TRBV30; j_call: TRBJ1-1; cdr3_nt: TGTGCCTGGATGACAGCTATGAACACTGAAGCTTTCTTT; cdr3_aa: CAWMTAMNTEAFF
d_call: NA; clone_size: NA; v_call: TRBV7-9; j_call: TRBJ2-6; cdr3_nt: TGTGCCATGGAGGGACAGTCCCCCTTC; cdr3_aa: CAMEGQSPF
d_call: NA; clone_size: NA; v_call: TRBV11-3; j_call: TRBJ2-1; cdr3_nt: TGTGCCAGCAGCGGTTATTCCGGAGCCCTTAACTACAATGAGCAGTTCTTC; cdr3_aa: CASSGYSGALNYNEQFF
d_call: TRBD1; clone_size: NA; v_call: TRBV4-1; j_call: TRBJ1-1; cdr3_nt: TGCGCCAGCAGCCAAGCAATGTATGGAGGGGGCAGGGGGATGAACACTGAAGCTTTCTTT; cdr3_aa: CASSQAMYGGGRGMNTEAFF
d_call: NA; clone_size: NA; v_call: TRBV19; j_call: TRBJ2-3; cdr3_nt: TGTGCCAGTCCCAGAATTGATACGCAGTATTTT; cdr3_aa: CASPRIDTQYF
d_call: NA; clone_size: once; v_call: TRBV6-2/TRBV6-3; j_call: TRBJ2-1; cdr3_nt: TGTGCCAGCAGTTACGGGTCGGGAGAGGGTGAGCAGTTCTTC; cdr3_aa: CASSYGSGEGEQFF
d_call: NA; clone_size: NA; v_call: TRBV18; j_call: TRBJ1-1; cdr3_nt: TGTGCCAGCTCACCCCGGCCCTCCGGGCAGGGGACTGAAGCTTTCTTT; cdr3_aa: CASSPRPSGQGTEAFF
d_call: TRBD2; clone_size: NA; v_call: TRBV18; j_call: TRBJ2-1; cdr3_nt: TGTGCCAGCTCACCTCTCCCGGGAGGGTCCCTAGGGAATGAGCAGTTCTTC; cdr3_aa: CASSPLPGGSLGNEQFF
d_call: NA; clone_size: NA; v_call: TRBV18; j_call: TRBJ2-7; cdr3_nt: TGTGCCAGCTCACCAGGTAGCGCCTACGAGCAGTACTTC; cdr3_aa: CASSPGSAYEQYF
d_call: TRBD1; clone_size: few; v_call: TRBV12-3/TRBV12-4; j_call: TRBJ2-1; cdr3_nt: TGTGCCAGCAGAAAGACAGGGAATGAGCAGTTCTTC; cdr3_aa: CASRKTGNEQFF
d_call: TRBD2; clone_size: NA; v_call: TRBV7-9; j_call: TRBJ2-3; cdr3_nt: TGTGCCAGCAGCTTAGGGACTAGCGGTAGCACAGATACGCAGTATTTT; cdr3_aa: CASSLGTSGSTDTQYF
d_call: NA; clone_size: NA; v_call: TRBV24-1; j_call: TRBJ2-1; cdr3_nt: TGTGCCACCAGTGATTCCGGGGGGCGGGGCAACAATGAGCAGTTCTTC; cdr3_aa: CATSDSGGRGNNEQFF
d_call: NA; clone_size: NA; v_call: TRBV10-1; j_call: TRBJ2-2; cdr3_nt: TGCGCCAGCAGCCCAGGGTCCACCGGGGAGCTGTTTTTT; cdr3_aa: CASSPGSTGELFF
d_call: TRBD2; clone_size: NA; v_call: TRBV6-1; j_call: TRBJ2-3; cdr3_nt: TGTGCCAGCAGTGAACCTCGGGGGGGAGGATCGGATACGCAGTATTTT; cdr3_aa: CASSEPRGGGSDTQYF
d_call: TRBD1; clone_size: NA; v_call: TRBV2; j_call: TRBJ1-1; cdr3_nt: TGTTACAGGGGCGACCCTGAAGCTTTCTTT; cdr3_aa: CYRGDPEAFF
d_call: TRBD1; clone_size: NA; v_call: TRBV9; j_call: TRBJ2-6; cdr3_nt: TGTGCCAGTAACCTCGGGACAGGGTTCTCTGGGGCCAACGTCCTGACTTTC; cdr3_aa: CASNLGTGFSGANVLTF
d_call: TRBD2; clone_size: few; v_call: TRBV7-3; j_call: TRBJ2-3; cdr3_nt: TGTGCCAGCAGCTTAGCGGGGGGGAGCACAGATACGCAGTATTTT; cdr3_aa: CASSLAGGSTDTQYF
d_call: NA; clone_size: NA; v_call: TRBV14; j_call: TRBJ1-1; cdr3_nt: TGTGCCAGCAGCTATGACTGGAACACTGAAGCTTTCTTT; cdr3_aa: CASSYDWNTEAFF
d_call: TRBD1; clone_size: NA; v_call: TRBV24-1; j_call: TRBJ2-1; cdr3_nt: TGTGCCACCAGTGATTCGGGACAGGGTGTCCATGAGCAGTTCTTC; cdr3_aa: CATSDSGQGVHEQFF
d_call: NA; clone_size: NA; v_call: TRBV5-6; j_call: TRBJ2-3; cdr3_nt: TGTGCCAGCAGGACTTTGGGGGGTAACACAGATACGCAGTATTTT; cdr3_aa: CASRTLGGNTDTQYF
d_call: NA; clone_size: NA; v_call: TRBV3-1/TRBV3-2; j_call: TRBJ1-1; cdr3_nt: TGTGCCAGCAGCCAAGTAATCTGGGGCGATTCGGGCAACACTGAAGCTTTCTTT; cdr3_aa: CASSQVIWGDSGNTEAFF
d_call: TRBD1; clone_size: NA; v_call: TRBV5-1; j_call: TRBJ1-1; cdr3_nt: TGCGCCAGCAACCCAGGACAGGGGACGAACACTGAAGCTTTCTTT; cdr3_aa: CASNPGQGTNTEAFF
d_call: NA; clone_size: NA; v_call: TRBV7-3; j_call: TRBJ2-3; cdr3_nt: TGTGCCAGCAGCTTAAGCCCGGGGGACACAGATACGCAGTATTTT; cdr3_aa: CASSLSPGDTDTQYF
d_call: TRBD1; clone_size: NA; v_call: TRBV19; j_call: TRBJ1-1; cdr3_nt: TGTGCCAGTAGTAACCGGGACAGGGGGACCGAAGAAGCTTTCTTT; cdr3_aa: CASSNRDRGTEEAFF
d_call: NA; clone_size: NA; v_call: TRBV5-1; j_call: TRBJ1-2; cdr3_nt: TGCGCCAGCACCCCGGCGGGTTATAACTATGGCTACACCTTC; cdr3_aa: CASTPAGYNYGYTF
d_call: NA; clone_size: NA; v_call: TRBV19; j_call: TRBJ1-4; cdr3_nt: TGTGCCAGTAGTCCCGACAGTGCCGGTCGAAAACTGTTTTTT; cdr3_aa: CASSPDSAGRKLFF
d_call: TRBD2; clone_size: NA; v_call: TRBV27; j_call: TRBJ2-1; cdr3_nt: TGTGCCAGCAGTAGGGTGACGGGACTAGCGGCCTCCAATGAGCAGTTCTTC; cdr3_aa: CASSRVTGLAASNEQFF
d_call: NA; clone_size: NA; v_call: TRBV14; j_call: TRBJ2-3; cdr3_nt: TGTGCCAGCAGCCAAGTCGGAGGGAGAGGGACAGATACGCAGTATTTT; cdr3_aa: CASSQVGGRGTDTQYF
d_call: NA; clone_size: NA; v_call: TRBV10-3; j_call: TRBJ2-3; cdr3_nt: TGTGCCATCAGCCCCTCCCCTGGCACAGATACGCAGTATTTT; cdr3_aa: CAISPSPGTDTQYF
d_call: TRBD1; clone_size: NA; v_call: TRBV7-2; j_call: TRBJ1-2; cdr3_nt: TGTGCCAGCAAGGCAACCGACAGGGGCTATGGCTACACCTTC; cdr3_aa: CASKATDRGYGYTF
d_call: NA; clone_size: NA; v_call: TRBV2; j_call: TRBJ1-6; cdr3_nt: TGTGCCAGCATGGGCAGGTTCAAACCCGGGGGCTCCTATAATTCACCCCTCCACTTT; cdr3_aa: CASMGRFKPGGSYNSPLHF
d_call: NA; clone_size: NA; v_call: TRBV20-1; j_call: TRBJ1-6; cdr3_nt: TGCAGTGCTAGTCGGGGGGCGGAAAATTCACCCCTCCACTTT; cdr3_aa: CSASRGAENSPLHF
d_call: NA; clone_size: NA; v_call: TRBV11-3; j_call: TRBJ2-3; cdr3_nt: TGTGCCAGCAGCTCCGGGGGAGCAGATACGCAGTATTTT; cdr3_aa: CASSSGGADTQYF
d_call: NA; clone_size: NA; v_call: TRBV11-2; j_call: TRBJ1-1; cdr3_nt: TGTGCCAGCAGCGCAGGTCCAGGAAGGAACACTGAAGCTTTCTTT; cdr3_aa: CASSAGPGRNTEAFF
d_call: NA; clone_size: once; v_call: TRBV6-2/TRBV6-3; j_call: TRBJ1-2; cdr3_nt: TGTGCCAGCAGTGCAAATCCCAGGGGAGCAGGCTATGGCTACACCTTC; cdr3_aa: CASSANPRGAGYGYTF
d_call: NA; clone_size: NA; v_call: TRBV24-1; j_call: TRBJ1-5; cdr3_nt: TGTGCCACCAGTGATTTGGGTCTAAGCAGGGGCGGCAATCAGCCCCAGCATTTT; cdr3_aa: CATSDLGLSRGGNQPQHF
d_call: NA; clone_size: many; v_call: TRBV19; j_call: TRBJ1-5; cdr3_nt: TGTGCCAGTAGTAAAAGGGGGGGATCGTATAGCAATCAGCCCCAGCATTTT; cdr3_aa: CASSKRGGSYSNQPQHF
d_call: TRBD1; clone_size: NA; v_call: TRBV7-7; j_call: TRBJ2-3; cdr3_nt: TGTGCCAGCAGCTCGGACAGGGTGGCAGATACGCAGTATTTT; cdr3_aa: CASSSDRVADTQYF
d_call: NA; clone_size: NA; v_call: TRBV19; j_call: TRBJ1-1; cdr3_nt: TGTGCCAGTAGTACGACAGCCACGAACACTGAAGCTTTCTTT; cdr3_aa: CASSTTATNTEAFF
d_call: NA; clone_size: NA; v_call: TRBV7-8; j_call: TRBJ2-3; cdr3_nt: TGTGCCAGCAGCCAAATCTTAGGACAGAATTCGGATACGCAGTATTTT; cdr3_aa: CASSQILGQNSDTQYF
d_call: NA; clone_size: NA; v_call: TRBV5-6; j_call: TRBJ2-6; cdr3_nt: TGTGCCAGCAGTCTGCTTCCGAGGTCTGGGGCCAACGTCCTGACTTTC; cdr3_aa: CASSLLPRSGANVLTF
d_call: TRBD2; clone_size: NA; v_call: TRBV5-4; j_call: TRBJ2-3; cdr3_nt: TGTGCCAGCGGAAAAAGAAGCGGGGGGACTCGTAGCACAGATACGCAGTATTTT; cdr3_aa: CASGKRSGGTRSTDTQYF
d_call: TRBD1; clone_size: NA; v_call: TRBV19; j_call: TRBJ1-1; cdr3_nt: TGTGCCAGTAGTTCCGGGACAGGGTTTCAAGAAGCTTTCTTT; cdr3_aa: CASSSGTGFQEAFF
d_call: TRBD2; clone_size: NA; v_call: TRBV9; j_call: TRBJ2-1; cdr3_nt: TGTGCCAGCAGCGTAGTCTCTACTAGCGCTGGTTATGAGCAGTTCTTC; cdr3_aa: CASSVVSTSAGYEQFF
d_call: NA; clone_size: NA; v_call: TRBV6-4; j_call: TRBJ2-5; cdr3_nt: TGTGCCAGCAGTACCGGGACTGGAGAGACCCAGTACTTC; cdr3_aa: CASSTGTGETQYF
d_call: NA; clone_size: few; v_call: TRBV7-2; j_call: TRBJ1-6; cdr3_nt: TGTGCCAGCAGCTTGAGCTATAATTCACCCCTCCACTTT; cdr3_aa: CASSLSYNSPLHF
d_call: TRBD1; clone_size: NA; v_call: TRBV29-1; j_call: TRBJ1-2; cdr3_nt: TGCAGCGTGGATTCAGGGGGTGGCTACACCTTC; cdr3_aa: CSVDSGGGYTF
d_call: TRBD1; clone_size: NA; v_call: TRBV6-2/TRBV6-3; j_call: TRBJ2-1; cdr3_nt: TGTGCCAGCAGTTACTCAGCAGGGGGCCTATACAATGAGCAGTTCTTC; cdr3_aa: CASSYSAGGLYNEQFF
d_call: NA; clone_size: NA; v_call: TRBV5-3; j_call: TRBJ1-4; cdr3_nt: TGTGCCAGAAGCGACCTCCCCGTCTCGGGGGTGAGCGAAAAACTGTTTTTT; cdr3_aa: CARSDLPVSGVSEKLFF